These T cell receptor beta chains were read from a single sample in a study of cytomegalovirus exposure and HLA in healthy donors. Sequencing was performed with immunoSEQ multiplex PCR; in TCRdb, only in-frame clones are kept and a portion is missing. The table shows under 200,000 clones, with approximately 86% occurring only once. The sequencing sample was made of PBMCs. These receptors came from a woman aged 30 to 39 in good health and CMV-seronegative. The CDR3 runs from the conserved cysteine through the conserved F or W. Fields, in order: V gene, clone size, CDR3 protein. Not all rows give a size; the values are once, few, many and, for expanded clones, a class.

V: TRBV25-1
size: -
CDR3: CASSEAGVYEQYF

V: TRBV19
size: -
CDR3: CASSIIVRLSNQPQHF

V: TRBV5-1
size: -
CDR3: CASSLGTASEQYF

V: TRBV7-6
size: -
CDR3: CASSLRGKNTEAFF

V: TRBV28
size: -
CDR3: CASSLRGFQETQYF

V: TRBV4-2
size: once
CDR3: CASSQDGGDVNYGYTF

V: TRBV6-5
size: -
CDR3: CASMKTGTNQPQHF

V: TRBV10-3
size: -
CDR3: CAISEADRHTDTQYF

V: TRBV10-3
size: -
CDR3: CAISVGQGGEQYF

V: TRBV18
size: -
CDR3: CASSPRLGDTGTNTEAFF

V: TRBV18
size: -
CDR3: CASSPPDNLLEQYF

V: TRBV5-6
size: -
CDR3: CASSLGDGGETQYF

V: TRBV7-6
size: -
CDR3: CASSLGQGQSYGYTF

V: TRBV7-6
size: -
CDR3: CASSPGVSTDTQYF

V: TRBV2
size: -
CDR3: CASSVFSGQYF

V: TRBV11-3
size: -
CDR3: CASSRTTNTGELFF

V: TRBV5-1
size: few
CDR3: CASSFDRVSGGEQFF

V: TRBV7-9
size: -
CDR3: CASSRPTGGETQYF

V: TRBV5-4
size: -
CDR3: CASSLVGSSYNEQFF